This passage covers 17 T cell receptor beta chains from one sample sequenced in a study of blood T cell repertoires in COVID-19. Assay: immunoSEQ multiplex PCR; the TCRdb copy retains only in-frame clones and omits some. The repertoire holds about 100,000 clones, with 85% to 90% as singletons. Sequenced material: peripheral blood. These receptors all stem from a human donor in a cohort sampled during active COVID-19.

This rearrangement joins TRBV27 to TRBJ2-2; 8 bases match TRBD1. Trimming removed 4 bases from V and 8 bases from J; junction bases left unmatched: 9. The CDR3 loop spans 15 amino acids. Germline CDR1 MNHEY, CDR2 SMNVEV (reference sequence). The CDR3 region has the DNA TGTGCCAGCAGTTCCCGAGGGACAGGCGAGGGGGAGCTGTTTTTT. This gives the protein CASSSRGTGEGELFF.

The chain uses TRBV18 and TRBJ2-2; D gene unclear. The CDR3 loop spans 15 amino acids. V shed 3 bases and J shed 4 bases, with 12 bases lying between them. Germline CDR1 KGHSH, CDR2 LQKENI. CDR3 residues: CASSPYYSGTGELFF. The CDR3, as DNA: TGTGCCAGCTCACCTTATTACAGTGGCACCGGGGAGCTGTTTTTT.

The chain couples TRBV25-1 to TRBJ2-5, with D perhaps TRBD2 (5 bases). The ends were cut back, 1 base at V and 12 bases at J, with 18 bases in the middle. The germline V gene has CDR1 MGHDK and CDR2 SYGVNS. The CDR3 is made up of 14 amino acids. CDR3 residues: CASSESPRDSDKYF. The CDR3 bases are TGTGCCAGCAGTGAATCACCCCGGGATTCTGATAAGTACTTC.

CDR3 nucleotides: TGTGCCAGCAGTTTATCGACAGGGGAGGTAGAGGGCTACACCTTC. The encoded protein is CASSLSTGEVEGYTF. The V gene is TRBV28, the J gene TRBJ1-2; 8 bases match TRBD1. The CDR3 length is 15 residues. CDR1 and CDR2 (germline): MDHEN, SYDVKM. V was clipped by 1 base and J by 8 bases; unmatched bases: 9.

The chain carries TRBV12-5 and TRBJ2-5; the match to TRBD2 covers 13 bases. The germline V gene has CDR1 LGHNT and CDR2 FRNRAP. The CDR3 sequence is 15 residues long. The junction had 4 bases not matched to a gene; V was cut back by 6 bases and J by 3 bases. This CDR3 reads CASGRGTSGKETQYF. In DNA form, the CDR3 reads TGTGCTAGTGGGAGGGGGACTAGCGGGAAAGAGACCCAGTACTTC.

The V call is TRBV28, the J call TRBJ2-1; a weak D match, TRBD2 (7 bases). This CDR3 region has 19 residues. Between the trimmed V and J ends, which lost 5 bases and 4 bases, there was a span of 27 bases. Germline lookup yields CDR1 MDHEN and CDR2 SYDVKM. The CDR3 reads CASSSPGGRAGASYNEQFF. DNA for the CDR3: TGTGCCAGCAGTAGCCCCGGGGGCAGGGCGGGAGCTTCGTACAATGAGCAGTTCTTC.

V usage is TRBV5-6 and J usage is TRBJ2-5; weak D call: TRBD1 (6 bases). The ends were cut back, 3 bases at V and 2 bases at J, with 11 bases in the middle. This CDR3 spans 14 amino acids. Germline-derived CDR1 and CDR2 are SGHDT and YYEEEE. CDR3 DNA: TGTGCCAGCAGCTGGGGACACTTACAAGAGACCCAGTACTTC. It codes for CASSWGHLQETQYF.

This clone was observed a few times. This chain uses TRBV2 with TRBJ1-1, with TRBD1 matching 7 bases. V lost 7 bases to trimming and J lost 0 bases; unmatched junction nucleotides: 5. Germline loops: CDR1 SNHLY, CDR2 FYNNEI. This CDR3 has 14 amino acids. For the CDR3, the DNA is TGTGCCAGCACTGTGACAGGGCTGAACACTGAAGCTTTCTTT. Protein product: CASTVTGLNTEAFF.

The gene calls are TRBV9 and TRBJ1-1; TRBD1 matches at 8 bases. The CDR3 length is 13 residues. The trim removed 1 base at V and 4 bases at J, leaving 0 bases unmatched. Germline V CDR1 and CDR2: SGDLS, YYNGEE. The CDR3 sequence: CASSVQGATEAFF. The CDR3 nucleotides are TGTGCCAGCAGCGTACAGGGGGCCACTGAAGCTTTCTTT.

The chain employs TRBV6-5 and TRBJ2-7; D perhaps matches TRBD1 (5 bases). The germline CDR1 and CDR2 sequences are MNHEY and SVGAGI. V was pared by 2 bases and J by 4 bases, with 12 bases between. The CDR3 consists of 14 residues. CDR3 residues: CASSYGEGAYEQYF. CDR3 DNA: TGTGCCAGCAGTTACGGTGAAGGGGCATACGAGCAGTACTTC.

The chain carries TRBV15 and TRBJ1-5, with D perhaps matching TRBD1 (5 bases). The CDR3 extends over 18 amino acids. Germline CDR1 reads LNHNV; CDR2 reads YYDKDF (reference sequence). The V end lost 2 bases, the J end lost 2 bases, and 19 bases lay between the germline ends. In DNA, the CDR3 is TGTGCCACCAGCAGACGGTCCGGGGGTTTTATAGGCAATCAGCCCCAGCATTTT. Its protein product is CATSRRSGGFIGNQPQHF. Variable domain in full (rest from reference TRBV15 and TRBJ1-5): DAMVIQNPRYQVTQFGKPVTLSCSQTLNHNVMYWYQQKSSQAPKLLFHYYDKDFNNEADTPDNFQSRRPNTSFCFLDIRSPGLGDTAMYLCATSRRSGGFIGNQPQHFGDGTRLSIL.

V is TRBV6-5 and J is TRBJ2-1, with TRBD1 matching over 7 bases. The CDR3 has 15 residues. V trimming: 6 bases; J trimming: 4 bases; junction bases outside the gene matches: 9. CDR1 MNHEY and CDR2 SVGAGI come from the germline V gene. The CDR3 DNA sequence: TGTGCCAGCAGGCAAGGGGGCGGGTTTTACAATGAGCAGTTCTTC. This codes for CASRQGGGFYNEQFF.

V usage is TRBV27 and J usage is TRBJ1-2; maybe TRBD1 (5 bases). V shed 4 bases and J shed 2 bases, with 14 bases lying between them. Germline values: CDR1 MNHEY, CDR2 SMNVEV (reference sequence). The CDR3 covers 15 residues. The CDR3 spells CASSYLGQGNYGYTF. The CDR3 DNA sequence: TGTGCCAGCAGTTACCTGGGGCAGGGCAACTATGGCTACACCTTC.

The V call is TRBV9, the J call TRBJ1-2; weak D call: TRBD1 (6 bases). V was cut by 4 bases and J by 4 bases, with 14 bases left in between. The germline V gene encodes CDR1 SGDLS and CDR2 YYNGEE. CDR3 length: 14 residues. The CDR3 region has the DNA TGTGCCAGCAGCTCCGCGACAGGTAGCTATGGCTACACCTTC. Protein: CASSSATGSYGYTF. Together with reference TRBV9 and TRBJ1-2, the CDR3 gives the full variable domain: DSGVTQTPKHLITATGQRVTLRCSPRSGDLSVYWYQQSLDQGLQFLIQYYNGEERAKGNILERFSAQQFPDLHSELNLSSLELGDSALYFCASSSATGSYGYTFGSGTRLTVV.

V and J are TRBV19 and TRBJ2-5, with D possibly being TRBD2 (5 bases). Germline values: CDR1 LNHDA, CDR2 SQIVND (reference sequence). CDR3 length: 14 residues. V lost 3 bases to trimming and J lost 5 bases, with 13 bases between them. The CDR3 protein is CASSINGGGETQYF. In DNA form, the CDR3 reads TGTGCCAGTAGTATTAACGGTGGCGGGGAGACCCAGTACTTC.

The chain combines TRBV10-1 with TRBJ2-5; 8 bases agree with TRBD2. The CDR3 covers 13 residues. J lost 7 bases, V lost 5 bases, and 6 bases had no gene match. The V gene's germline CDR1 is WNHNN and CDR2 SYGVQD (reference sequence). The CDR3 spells CASSSTSGGTQYF. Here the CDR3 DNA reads TGCGCCAGCAGTTCTACTAGCGGAGGGACCCAGTACTTC.

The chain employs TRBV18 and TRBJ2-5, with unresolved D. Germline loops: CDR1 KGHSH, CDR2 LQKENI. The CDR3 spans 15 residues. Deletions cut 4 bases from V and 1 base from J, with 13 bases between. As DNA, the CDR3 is TGTGCCAGCTCACGCCGGGTCGTTCCCCAAGAGACCCAGTACTTC. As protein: CASSRRVVPQETQYF.